This TCR beta chain was captured by sequencing in a study of Ad26.COV2.S vaccination and SARS-CoV-2 variants. General study results and limits: Greater spike-specific TCR breadth was seen in vaccine recipients than in placebo recipients.

In the case of this clone: The antigen remains undetermined.

Assay: immunoSEQ multiplex PCR; the TCRdb copy retains only in-frame clones and omits some. The data show about 180,000 clones, roughly 85% seen once. With V trimmed by 5 bases and J by 3 bases, 12 bases remained unmatched. This CDR3 region has 16 residues. Germline values: CDR1 SGHTA, CDR2 FQGTGA. The sample was peripheral blood, taken after recovery from COVID-19. This sequence originates from a human donor who had recovered from COVID-19. The chain employs TRBV7-3 and TRBJ2-7, with 8 bases fitting TRBD2. Written as DNA, the CDR3 is TGTGCCAGCAGCCCTATCGGGACTAGGGAGGTCTACGAGCAGTACTTC. Its translation is CASSPIGTREVYEQYF.